The 18 T cell receptor beta chains below all came from one sample that was sequenced in a study of cytomegalovirus exposure and HLA in healthy donors. The study ran its PCR with 60 Vbeta and 13 Jbeta primers. TCRdb's copy holds only in-frame clones and misses some; the assay was immunoSEQ multiplex PCR. This sample has fewer than 95,000 clones, with roughly 72% found just once. Sequencing was done on a sample of PBMCs. The receptors were gathered from a man aged 30 to 45 in good health and CMV-seronegative.

The chain joins TRBV19 to TRBJ1-1; 9 nucleotides agree with TRBD1. Germline V gene data show CDR1 as LNHDA and CDR2 as SQIVND (reference sequence). V gave up 7 bases and J gave up 6 bases; unmatched junction bases: 6. This CDR3 has 13 residues. The CDR3 nucleotides are TGTGCCAGTACCCTGGACAGGGGCCCTGAAGCTTTCTTT. Its protein is CASTLDRGPEAFF.

The chain recombines TRBV29-1 with TRBJ2-7; 7 bases are a match to TRBD1. CDR1 and CDR2 (germline): SQVTM, ANQGSEA. The length of the CDR3 is 12 residues. Trimming took 6 bases from V and 1 from J; bases not matched to a gene: 3. CDR3 DNA sequence: TGCAGCGTGACAGGGATGTCCTACGAGCAGTACTTC. Translated, it gives CSVTGMSYEQYF.

The chain joins TRBV13 to TRBJ2-1; D perhaps matches TRBD2 (5 bases). The CDR3 sequence is 16 residues long. CDR1 and CDR2 from the germline V gene are PRHDT and FYEKMQ (reference sequence). The V end was cut by 5 bases, the J end by 0 bases, with 14 bases between. CDR3: CASSPRTGSSYNEQFF. The DNA of the CDR3 is TGTGCCAGCAGCCCCAGAACTGGGAGCTCCTACAATGAGCAGTTCTTC.

The rearrangement uses TRBV9 and TRBJ2-1, with 15 bases that match TRBD2. Germline lookup yields CDR1 SGDLS and CDR2 YYNGEE. J lost 6 bases, V lost 0 bases, and 7 bases had no gene match. The CDR3 runs to 18 residues. CDR3 DNA sequence: TGTGCCAGCAGCGTAGGGGGACTAGCGGGAGGAAAAAGCAATGAGCAGTTCTTC. Its protein is CASSVGGLAGGKSNEQFF.

V usage is TRBV9 and J usage is TRBJ1-2, with 9 bases fitting TRBD1. The CDR3 contains 13 residues. In germline, CDR1 is SGDLS, CDR2 YYNGEE. V was clipped by 4 bases and J by 5 bases; unmatched bases: 3. The CDR3: CASSTGTGYGYTF. For the CDR3, the DNA is TGTGCCAGCAGCACCGGGACAGGGTATGGCTACACCTTC. The full variable domain, its missing parts supplied by reference TRBV9 and TRBJ1-2, is DSGVTQTPKHLITATGQRVTLRCSPRSGDLSVYWYQQSLDQGLQFLIQYYNGEERAKGNILERFSAQQFPDLHSELNLSSLELGDSALYFCASSTGTGYGYTFGSGTRLTVV.

The chain joins TRBV5-6 to TRBJ1-3, with a weak D call TRBD1 (6 bases). The CDR3 has 15 residues. The germline V gene encodes CDR1 SGHDT and CDR2 YYEEEE. V was trimmed by 4 bases and J by 1 base, leaving 12 bases between them. The CDR3 reads CASSRGGASGNTIYF. CDR3 DNA: TGTGCCAGCAGCCGGGGGGGCGCATCTGGAAACACCATATATTTT.

This clone showed up just once. The chain carries TRBV11-3 and TRBJ1-6; 8 nucleotides match TRBD1. The CDR3 runs 15 residues. V was clipped by 5 bases and J by 7 bases; unmatched bases: 7. Germline V CDR1 and CDR2: SGHNT, YENEEA. CDR3 amino acids: CASSGRQGSNSPLHF. Here the CDR3 DNA reads TGTGCCAGCAGCGGCCGACAGGGGAGCAATTCACCCCTCCACTTT.

In this sample, this clone turned up a few times. The chain is built from TRBV5-1 and TRBJ2-7; 7 positions match TRBD1. Germline CDR1 reads SGHRS; CDR2 reads YFSETQ. This CDR3 spans 15 amino acids. V gave up 4 bases and J gave up 4 bases; unmatched junction bases: 11. The CDR3 here is CASSPRTGPAYEQYF. The CDR3 DNA reads as TGCGCCAGCAGCCCACGGACAGGACCAGCGTACGAGCAGTACTTC.

V gene TRBV23-1 combines with J gene TRBJ1-1, with unresolved D. TRBV23-1 is marked as an open reading frame, function uncertain. Between the trimmed V and J ends, which lost 1 base and 4 bases, there was a span of 10 bases. The CDR3 covers 14 residues. CDR3 DNA sequence: TGCGCCAGCAGTCAATTGAGAGGGATCACTGAAGCTTTCTTT. This translates into CASSQLRGITEAFF.

The chain joins TRBV10-2 to TRBJ2-7; tentative D call: TRBD2 (6 bases). Trimming took off 5 bases at V and 2 bases at J, with 16 bases between the two ends. CDR1 is WSHSY and CDR2 is SAAADI in the germline V gene. The CDR3 has 15 residues. Here the CDR3 reads CASSTPGLYPYEQYV. The CDR3 DNA follows: TGCGCCAGCAGTACACCGGGACTCTATCCCTACGAGCAGTACGTC.

V and J are TRBV6-5 and TRBJ2-1; the D is unclear. CDR3 length equals 14 residues. Germline V gene lookup returns CDR1 MNHEY and CDR2 SVGAGI. Trimming cost V 8 bases and J 3 bases, with 14 bases left between them. The CDR3 nucleotides are TGTGCCAGCGGCGCGACATCGCACTACAATGAGCAGTTCTTC. Its translation is CASGATSHYNEQFF.

This clone showed up just a few times. The rearrangement joins TRBV4-1 to TRBJ2-7, with TRBD2 matching over 9 bases. Germline CDR1 is MGHRA and CDR2 is YSYEKL. Trimming cost V 0 bases and J 3 bases; bases outside gene matches: 3. The length of the CDR3 is 15 residues. CDR3 in amino acids: CASSQEGLAVYEQYF. The CDR3 DNA reads as TGCGCCAGCAGCCAAGAGGGACTAGCAGTCTACGAGCAGTACTTC.

V and J are TRBV2 and TRBJ1-1; the D gene is possibly TRBD1 (6 bases). This CDR3 region has 15 residues. Trimming took 8 bases from V and 1 from J, leaving 17 bases between them. In germline, CDR1 is SNHLY, CDR2 FYNNEI. This chain's CDR3 is CASRSGGGWNTEAFF. CDR3 sequence (DNA): TGTGCCAGCCGTAGTGGGGGCGGATGGAACACTGAAGCTTTCTTT.

This clone was counted between two and nine times. The V call is TRBV28, the J call TRBJ1-1; D gene unclear. CDR3 length equals 13 residues. The V gene's germline CDR1 is MDHEN and CDR2 SYDVKM. Trimming left V 3 bases short and J 0 bases short, with 5 bases between. The CDR3 protein is CASSFLMNTEAFF. Here the CDR3 DNA reads TGTGCCAGCAGTTTTCTAATGAACACTGAAGCTTTCTTT.

The sample holds a few counts of this clone. This chain links TRBV7-2 with TRBJ2-1, with 8 bases aligning to TRBD1. CDR3 length: 15 amino acids. V was clipped by 4 bases and J by 6 bases; unmatched bases: 8. CDR1 SGHTA and CDR2 FQGNSA come from the germline V gene. The CDR3 loop reads CASSSGQGFFNEQFF. CDR3 nucleotide sequence: TGTGCCAGCAGCTCTGGACAGGGTTTTTTCAATGAGCAGTTCTTC.

J is TRBJ1-5 and V is TRBV6-1; a possible D gene is TRBD1 (5 bases). This CDR3 has 18 residues. Germline V gene sequence: CDR1 MNHNS, CDR2 SASEGT. Trimming cost V 3 bases and J 0 bases, with 18 bases left between them. CDR3 sequence: CASSERPDIWYSNQPQHF. In nucleotides, the CDR3 is TGTGCCAGCAGTGAGCGACCGGACATTTGGTATAGCAATCAGCCCCAGCATTTT.

J is TRBJ1-1 and V is TRBV7-9; 7 bases align to TRBD1. V dropped 7 bases and J dropped 1; count of bases not matched to a gene: 6. The CDR3 runs 14 residues. Germline values: CDR1 SEHNR, CDR2 FQNEAQ (reference sequence). CDR3 residues: CASTRGQKNTEAFF. The DNA of the CDR3 is TGTGCCAGCACCAGGGGACAGAAGAACACTGAAGCTTTCTTT. Complete variable domain (other parts from reference TRBV7-9 and TRBJ1-1): DTGVSQNPRHKITKRGQNVTFRCDPISEHNRLYWYRQTLGQGPEFLTYFQNEAQLEKSRLLSDRFSAERPKGSFSTLEIQRTEQGDSAMYLCASTRGQKNTEAFFGQGTRLTVV.

This chain connects TRBV27 to TRBJ1-5, with D hard to call. The germline gives CDR1 MNHEY, CDR2 SMNVEV (reference sequence). V gave up 4 bases and J gave up 5 bases, with 9 bases separating them. There are 13 residues in the CDR3. CDR3 DNA: TGTGCCAGCAGTTCTGACACAGATCAGCCCCAGCATTTT. Translating it yields CASSSDTDQPQHF.